Below, 23 T cell receptor beta chains from the same sample are listed, as sequenced in a study of blood T cells in healthy people across ages. With a J-beta primer mix and a sample-barcoded 5' primer, a second PCR ran 7 to 11 cycles. TCRdb recomputed calls from the 5' RACE reads with MiXCR, one row per CDR3 protein. The table has about 810,000 distinct CDR3 sequences, about 37% seen once. Sequencing was performed on blood. The receptors derive from a young man in good health.

This clonotype has ten or more counts. The J gene is TRBJ2-4, the V gene TRBV12-3 or TRBV12-4; D remains unclear. This CDR3 spans 13 amino acids. V shed 3 bases and J shed 5 bases, with 8 bases lying between them. The CDR3 here is CASSFFPENIQYF. The CDR3 bases are TGTGCCAGCAGTTTTTTCCCCGAAAACATTCAGTACTTC.

The chain recombines TRBV25-1 with TRBJ2-4; TRBD1 is a possible D gene (6 bases). The J call is doubtful: the DNA matches TRBJ2-7 better. The CDR3 is made up of 17 amino acids. Germline V gene sequence: CDR1 MGHDK, CDR2 SYGVNS. The CDR3 sequence: CASSESGDILRSYEQYF. Written as DNA, the CDR3 is TGTGCCAGCAGTGAGTCCGGGGACATACTTAGATCCTACGAGCAGTACTTC.

This clonotype was observed a few times. The V gene is TRBV7-9, the J gene TRBJ2-1, with D maybe TRBD1 (6 bases). The CDR3 has 16 residues. The germline V gene has CDR1 SEHNR and CDR2 FQNEAQ (reference sequence). V was clipped by 5 bases and J by 8 bases, with 22 bases between them. The DNA of the CDR3 is TGTGCCAGCAGCCCCCTAGTCGGCAGGGGCCAGCATGAGCAGTTCTTC. Translated, it gives CASSPLVGRGQHEQFF.

This chain links TRBV4-2 with TRBJ2-7, with 9 positions matching TRBD1. The CDR3 totals 14 residues. V was pared by 3 bases and J by 7 bases, with 7 bases of the junction left unmatched. Per germline, CDR1 LGHNA and CDR2 YNFKEQ. CDR3 DNA: TGTGCCAGCAGCCAGGGACAGGGAGGCAATGAGCAGTACTTC. It encodes CASSQGQGGNEQYF.

In its sample, this clonotype was seen a few times. This chain links TRBV12-3 or TRBV12-4 with TRBJ1-6; D remains unclear. V was cut by 5 bases and J by 0 bases, with 5 bases left in between. The CDR3 loop spans 14 amino acids. The CDR3 sequence is CASSRNSYNSPLHF. CDR3 DNA: TGTGCCAGCAGTCGCAACTCCTATAATTCACCCCTCCACTTT.

This clonotype has more than one count but fewer than ten. This chain connects TRBV6-6 to TRBJ1-2, with D possibly TRBD1 on 6 matching bases. V lost 4 bases and J lost 4, with 10 bases in between. There are 13 residues in the CDR3. The V gene's germline CDR1 is MNHNY and CDR2 SVGAGI (reference sequence). Here the CDR3 DNA reads TGTGCCAGCAGTTCCCAGGGGAGCTATGGCTACACCTTC. This translates into CASSSQGSYGYTF.

The chain links TRBV2 to TRBJ1-4; TRBD1 might be the D (6 bases). The CDR3 spans 14 residues. The V and J ends lost 8 bases and 6 bases respectively, with 16 bases between them. The germline gives CDR1 SNHLY, CDR2 FYNNEI. As DNA, the CDR3 is TGTGCCAGCTCCATAACAGGGAGGGATGAAAAACTGTTTTTT. It is translated as CASSITGRDEKLFF.

To note about this clonotype: One base away lies a much larger clone, so this may be a sequencing read error. This sequence joins TRBV4-3 and TRBJ2-6; 7 bases line up with TRBD1. The J segment lost 18 bases and the V segment lost 3 bases, leaving 8 bases of the junction unmatched. This CDR3 is built from 12 residues. Per the germline V gene, CDR1 is LGHNA and CDR2 is YSLEER. The CDR3 loop is CASSHPGQIPTF. In DNA form, the CDR3 reads TGCGCCAGCAGCCACCCGGGACAGATCCCGACTTTC.

The chain carries TRBV20-1 and TRBJ2-7; TRBD1 is a possible D gene (5 bases). The CDR3 runs to 16 residues. V dropped 6 bases and J dropped 1 base, with 22 bases sitting between them. Germline V CDR1 and CDR2: DFQATT, SNEGSKA (reference sequence). In DNA, the CDR3 is TGCAGTGCAGAGGCCCCAGGGTCCCTCCTTTCCTACGAGCAGTACTTC. Its translation is CSAEAPGSLLSYEQYF.

Only a few counts were recorded for this clonotype. One end of the junction fails to match germline, which may point to a read error. This sequence joins TRBV6-5 and TRBJ2-1; TRBD1 is a possible D gene (6 bases). The CDR3 is 12 residues long. Germline values: CDR1 MNHEY, CDR2 SVGAGI. CDR3 nucleotide sequence: TGTGCCAGCATACAGGGTAGTAATGAACAGTTCTTC. Residues: CASIQGSNEQFF.

This clonotype was counted between two and nine times. CDR3 loop: CASTSRVRDTQYF. CDR3 DNA sequence: TGTGCCAGCACCTCCCGCGTCAGGGATACGCAGTATTTT. This chain uses TRBV12-3 or TRBV12-4 with TRBJ2-3; D is uncertain. Trimming took 7 bases from V and 6 from J, leaving 14 bases between them. The CDR3 has 13 amino acids.

This clonotype was found a few times. The V call is TRBV2, the J call TRBJ1-1, with D possibly being TRBD1 (5 bases). Per germline, CDR1 SNHLY and CDR2 FYNNEI. Trimming stripped 11 bases from V and 7 bases from J, with 17 bases between. The CDR3 sequence is 12 residues long. CDR3 amino acids: CAPLAGTGEAFF. The DNA of the CDR3 is TGTGCCCCCCTGGCAGGGACGGGTGAAGCTTTCTTT.

This clonotype has a handful of counts. The chain links TRBV25-1 to TRBJ1-1; unclear D gene. The germline V gene encodes CDR1 MGHDK and CDR2 SYGVNS. V gave up 2 bases and J gave up 1 base, with 8 bases separating them. CDR3 length: 14 residues. The CDR3: CASSEIGGNTEAFF. In DNA, the CDR3 is TGTGCCAGCAGTGAAATCGGCGGGAACACTGAAGCTTTCTTT.

This clonotype was found a few times. The chain carries TRBV30 and TRBJ2-5; D call uncertain. The better agreement between TRBJ2-7 and the DNA end casts doubt on the J call. The CDR3 consists of 13 residues. Germline V gene sequence: CDR1 GTSNPN, CDR2 SVGIG (reference sequence). The CDR3 loop reads CAWSLGSVAEQYF. As DNA, the CDR3 is TGTGCCTGGAGTCTCGGATCCGTGGCCGAGCAGTACTTC.

The table lists this clonotype with many counts. The genes are TRBV18 and TRBJ1-2; D is undetermined. This CDR3 is 13 amino acids long. V lost 3 bases, J lost 4 bases, and 9 bases lay in between. Looked up from germline, CDR1 is KGHSH and CDR2 is LQKENI. CDR3 coding DNA: TGTGCCAGCTCACCTATAGAGACCTATGGCTACACCTTC. Protein product: CASSPIETYGYTF.

This clonotype was recorded at least ten times. The chain recombines TRBV12-3 or TRBV12-4 with TRBJ1-5, with TRBD1 matching over 8 bases. With 1 base clipped from V and 9 bases from J, the junction kept 8 bases outside the gene matches. There are 15 residues in the CDR3. CDR3 region: CASSLEGQGNWPQHF. The CDR3 nucleotides are TGTGCCAGCAGTTTAGAAGGACAGGGAAATTGGCCCCAGCATTTT.

The sample holds a few counts of this clonotype. V and J are TRBV11-1 and TRBJ2-7; weak D call: TRBD1 (5 bases). Germline V gene lookup returns CDR1 SGHAT and CDR2 FQDESV (reference sequence). The length of the CDR3 is 14 residues. The germline V and J ends were trimmed by 5 bases and 4 bases, with 15 bases remaining between them. The CDR3 sequence: CASSLLGHQYEQYF. CDR3 nucleotides: TGTGCCAGCAGCCTGCTGGGGCACCAATACGAGCAGTACTTC.

The chain carries TRBV11-2 and TRBJ1-4; D is unclear. The CDR3 is 12 amino acids. V lost 4 bases and J 12 bases, leaving 12 bases between the germline ends. Germline lookup yields CDR1 SGHAT and CDR2 FQNNGV. DNA for the CDR3: TGTGCCAGCAGCTCCCAGAGGGAGGAACTGTTTTTT. It codes for CASSSQREELFF.

The V and J genes are TRBV15 and TRBJ1-5; 8 bases are shared with TRBD1. J gave up 0 bases and V 3 bases, and 1 base lay outside the gene matches. The CDR3 is 15 residues long. CDR1 LNHNV and CDR2 YYDKDF come from the germline V gene (reference sequence). Here the CDR3 DNA reads TGTGCCACCAGCAGGGACAGGGTTAGCAATCAGCCCCAGCATTTT. Amino acid sequence: CATSRDRVSNQPQHF.

The V call is TRBV27, the J call TRBJ1-2; 11 positions agree with TRBD1. The CDR3 is made up of 14 amino acids. The germline V gene has CDR1 MNHEY and CDR2 SMNVEV (reference sequence). Unmatched junction bases numbered 5, after V lost 5 bases and J lost 6 bases. DNA of the CDR3: TGTGCCAGCAGTCACGGACAGGGGGCTAATGGCTACACCTTC. Its protein product is CASSHGQGANGYTF.

This clonotype has a count of ten or more. Since a much larger clone is just one base distant, this may be a read error. The chain combines TRBV4-1 with TRBJ2-5; no clear D. Germline lookup yields CDR1 MGHRA and CDR2 YSYEKL. There are 13 residues in the CDR3. Between the trimmed V and J ends, which lost 4 bases and 5 bases, there was a span of 11 bases. The CDR3, as DNA: TGCGCCAGCAGCCGAGACTTTCAGGAGACCCAGTACTTC. This sequence encodes CASSRDFQETQYF.

For this clonotype: This clone may be a read error of a much larger clone one base away. The CDR3 does not end in the conserved phenylalanine or tryptophan, so this is likely a read error. The rearrangement links TRBV12-3 or TRBV12-4 to TRBJ2-1; 8 bases are shared with TRBD1. The ends lost 6 bases at V and 4 bases at J; junction bases unmatched: 8. The length of the CDR3 is 15 residues. The CDR3 bases are TGTGCCAGCAGCCGAACCGGGGACAGGTACAATGAGCAGTTCCTC. Amino acid sequence: CASSRTGDRYNEQFL.

This rearrangement joins TRBV30 to TRBJ2-7, with D uncertain. The J call may be mistaken, given a closer DNA end match to TRBJ2-5. The germline V gene encodes CDR1 GTSNPN and CDR2 SVGIG (reference sequence). CDR3 size: 11 residues. This CDR3 reads CALILGETQYF. The DNA for the CDR3 is TGTGCCTTGATTTTGGGGGAGACCCAGTACTTC.